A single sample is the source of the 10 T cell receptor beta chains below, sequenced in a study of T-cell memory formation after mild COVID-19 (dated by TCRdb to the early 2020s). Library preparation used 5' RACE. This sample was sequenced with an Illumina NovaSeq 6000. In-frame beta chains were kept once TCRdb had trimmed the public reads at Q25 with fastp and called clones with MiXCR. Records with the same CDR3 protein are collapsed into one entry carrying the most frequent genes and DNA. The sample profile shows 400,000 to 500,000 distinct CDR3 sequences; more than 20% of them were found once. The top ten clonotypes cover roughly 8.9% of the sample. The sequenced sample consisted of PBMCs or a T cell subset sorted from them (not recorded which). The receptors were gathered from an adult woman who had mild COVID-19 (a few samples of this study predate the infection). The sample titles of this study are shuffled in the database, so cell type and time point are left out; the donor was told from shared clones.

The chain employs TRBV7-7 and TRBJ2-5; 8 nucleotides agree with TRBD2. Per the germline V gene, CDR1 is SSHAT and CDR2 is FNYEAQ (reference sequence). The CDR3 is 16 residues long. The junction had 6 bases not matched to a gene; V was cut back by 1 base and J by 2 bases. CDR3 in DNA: TGTGCCAGCAGCTTAGTAAGAGTAGCGGGACAAGAGACCCAGTACTTC. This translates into CASSLVRVAGQETQYF.

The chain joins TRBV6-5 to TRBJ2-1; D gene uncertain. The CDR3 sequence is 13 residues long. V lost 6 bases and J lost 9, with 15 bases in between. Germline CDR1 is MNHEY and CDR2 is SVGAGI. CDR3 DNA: TGTGCCAGCAGGCCAACCCCACCCGTTGAGCAGTTCTTC. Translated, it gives CASRPTPPVEQFF.

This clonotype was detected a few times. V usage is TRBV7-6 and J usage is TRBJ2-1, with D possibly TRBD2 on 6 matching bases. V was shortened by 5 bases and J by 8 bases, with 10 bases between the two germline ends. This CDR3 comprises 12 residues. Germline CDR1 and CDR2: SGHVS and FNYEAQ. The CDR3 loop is CASSAGTDEQFF. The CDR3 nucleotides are TGTGCCAGCAGCGCCGGGACTGATGAGCAGTTCTTC.

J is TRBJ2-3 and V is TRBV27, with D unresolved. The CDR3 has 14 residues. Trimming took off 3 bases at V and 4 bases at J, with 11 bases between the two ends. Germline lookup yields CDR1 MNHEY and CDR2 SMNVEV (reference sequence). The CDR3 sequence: CASSFFSAADTQYF. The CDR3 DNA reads TGTGCCAGCAGTTTTTTCTCGGCAGCAGATACGCAGTATTTT.

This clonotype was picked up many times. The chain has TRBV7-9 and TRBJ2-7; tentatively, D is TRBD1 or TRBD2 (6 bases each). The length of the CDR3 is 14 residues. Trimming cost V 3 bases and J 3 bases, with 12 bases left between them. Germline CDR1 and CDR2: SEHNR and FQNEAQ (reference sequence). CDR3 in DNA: TGTGCCAGCAGCTTTCCTGGGGGGCTCTACGAGCAGTACTTC. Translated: CASSFPGGLYEQYF. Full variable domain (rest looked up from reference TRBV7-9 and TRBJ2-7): DTGVSQNPRHKITKRGQNVTFRCDPISEHNRLYWYRQTLGQGPEFLTYFQNEAQLEKSRLLSDRFSAERPKGSFSTLEIQRTEQGDSAMYLCASSFPGGLYEQYFGPGTRLTVT.

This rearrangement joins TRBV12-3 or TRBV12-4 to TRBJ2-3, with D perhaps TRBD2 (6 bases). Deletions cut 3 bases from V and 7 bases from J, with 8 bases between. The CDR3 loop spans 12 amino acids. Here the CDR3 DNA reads TGTGCCAGCAGTTTTGGAGGGAATACGCAGTATTTT. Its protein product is CASSFGGNTQYF.

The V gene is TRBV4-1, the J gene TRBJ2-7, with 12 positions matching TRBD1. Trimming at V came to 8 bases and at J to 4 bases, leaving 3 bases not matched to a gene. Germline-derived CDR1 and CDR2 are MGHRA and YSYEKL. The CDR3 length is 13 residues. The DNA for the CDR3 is TGCGCCAGCGGGACAGGGGGCACTTACGAGCAGTACTTC. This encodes CASGTGGTYEQYF.

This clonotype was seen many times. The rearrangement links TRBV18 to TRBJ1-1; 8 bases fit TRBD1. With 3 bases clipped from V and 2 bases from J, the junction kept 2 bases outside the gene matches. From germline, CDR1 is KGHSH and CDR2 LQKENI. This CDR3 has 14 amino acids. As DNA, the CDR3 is TGTGCCAGCTCACCGGACAGGGTCAACACTGAAGCTTTCTTT. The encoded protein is CASSPDRVNTEAFF.

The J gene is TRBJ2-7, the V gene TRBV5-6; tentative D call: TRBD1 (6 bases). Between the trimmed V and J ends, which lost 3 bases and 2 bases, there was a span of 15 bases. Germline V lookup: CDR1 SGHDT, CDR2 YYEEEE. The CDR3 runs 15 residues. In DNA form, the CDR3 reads TGTGCCAGCAGCTCCCGACAGGAACTGACCTACGAGCAGTACTTC. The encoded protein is CASSSRQELTYEQYF.

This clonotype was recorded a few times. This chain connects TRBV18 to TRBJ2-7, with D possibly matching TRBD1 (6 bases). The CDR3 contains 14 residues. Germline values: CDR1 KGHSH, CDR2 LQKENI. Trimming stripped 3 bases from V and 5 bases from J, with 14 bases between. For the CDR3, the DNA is TGTGCCAGCTCACCCTTCCTAGCAGGGGACGAGCAGTACTTC. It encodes CASSPFLAGDEQYF.